The T cell receptor beta chain under discussion was sequenced for a study of blood T cell repertoires in COVID-19. Turning to the study itself: The analysed material was cDNA or gDNA that came from T cells, B-cell-depleted T cells, or PBMCs.

Trimming removed 6 bases from V and 13 bases from J; junction bases left unmatched: 8. This CDR3 is built from 12 residues. The data were produced by immunoSEQ multiplex PCR, yet TCRdb's version contains in-frame clones alone and is incomplete. Of about 200,000 clones listed, approximately 87% were seen once; the top ten hold about 6%. The chain employs TRBV12-3 or TRBV12-4 and TRBJ2-1, with TRBD1 identical over 8 bases. What was sequenced was peripheral blood. The TCR originated in a man aged 60-69 years who had recovered from COVID-19. CDR3 bases: TGTGCCAGCAGCCCCCGACAGGGGCGTCAGTTCTTC. Residues: CASSPRQGRQFF.